The TCR beta chain under discussion was sequenced for a study of blood T cell repertoires in COVID-19. In the study overall: Acute-phase and convalescent COVID-19 samples originated in the United States, Italy and Spain. Sources were T cells, B-cell-depleted T cells, or PBMCs; the material itself was cDNA or gDNA.

The length of the CDR3 is 15 residues. Trimming removed 5 bases from V and 3 bases from J, with 14 bases in between. Germline V gene sequence: CDR1 MDHEN, CDR2 SYDVKM. Methods used by the authors: Amplification from reference gene primers served as the basis for estimated nucleated cell counts. Sequencing used immunoSEQ multiplex PCR; TCRdb keeps in-frame clones, though not all of them. V and J calls and clone size are as listed in that table; D and trimming were resolved from the DNA. Of 90,000 to 130,000 clones listed, 70% to 90% are singletons. This receptor was identified in a human donor in a cohort sampled during active COVID-19. Sequences were obtained from peripheral blood. V is TRBV28 and J is TRBJ1-3; no firm D call. Here the CDR3 reads CASSPLLGSGNTIYF. The CDR3 DNA reads as TGTGCCAGCAGTCCCCTTCTAGGGAGTGGAAACACCATATATTTT.